Below are 28 T cell receptor beta chains sequenced from a single sample in a study of T cells in Graves' hyperthyroidism and ophthalmopathy. RNA transcripts were the template for amplifying TCR beta CDR3 regions. The HTBI primer set was used in a first-round RT-PCR of the TCR CDR3. MiXCR was run by TCRdb on the multiplex PCR reads, yielding one entry per CDR3 protein. The table shows about 300,000 distinct CDR3 sequences, with approximately 18% occurring only once. Sequencing used blood. Source of these receptors: a middle-aged man with Graves' ophthalmopathy.

The DNA for the CDR3 is TGTGCCAGCAGCGTAGCTCAGGGGGGTGAAGCTTTCTTT. Encoded protein: CASSVAQGGEAFF. This chain uses TRBV9 with TRBJ1-1; 7 bases match TRBD1. Trimming cost V 0 bases and J 7 bases; bases outside gene matches: 3. The CDR3 is 13 residues long. Looked up from germline, CDR1 is SGDLS and CDR2 is YYNGEE.

This chain connects TRBV19 to TRBJ2-1; either TRBD1 or TRBD2 may fit D (6 bases each). Germline-derived CDR1 and CDR2 are LNHDA and SQIVND (reference sequence). The CDR3 covers 15 residues. Between the trimmed V and J ends, which lost 5 bases and 8 bases, there was a span of 19 bases. The CDR3 protein is CASSSRASRGDEQFF. The DNA for the CDR3 is TGTGCCAGTAGTTCAAGGGCCTCGAGGGGGGATGAGCAGTTCTTC.

There are a few counts of this clonotype. This chain uses TRBV24-1 with TRBJ2-7; 10 bases fit TRBD1. Germline trimming cut 7 bases from V and 0 bases from J; bases unmatched to any gene: 14. Germline loops: CDR1 KGHDR, CDR2 SFDVKD. There are 18 residues in the CDR3. CDR3 sequence (DNA): TGTGCCACCAGCGGAAACGGACAGGGGGTTGGAAGCTCCTACGAGCAGTACTTC. Its protein product is CATSGNGQGVGSSYEQYF.

There are a few counts of this clonotype. This may stem from a read error, because a much larger clone lies one nucleotide away. V is TRBV6-2 or TRBV6-3 and J is TRBJ2-1; 13 bases line up with TRBD2. The length of the CDR3 is 19 residues. Germline CDR1 and CDR2: MNHEY and SVGEGT. The CDR3: CAGRPHRGTSGISYNEQFF. The CDR3 coding sequence is TGTGCCGGCAGGCCCCACCGGGGGACTAGCGGGATTTCCTACAATGAGCAGTTCTTC.

J is TRBJ2-5 and V is TRBV20-1; TRBD1 might be the D (5 bases). The CDR3 has 14 amino acids. CDR1 DFQATT and CDR2 SNEGSKA come from the germline V gene (reference sequence). The V end was cut by 6 bases, the J end by 4 bases, with 18 bases between. CDR3 sequence: CSAGDSPFGETQYF. The DNA for the CDR3 is TGCAGTGCCGGTGACAGTCCTTTTGGAGAGACCCAGTACTTC.

This clonotype was seen at least ten times. This sequence joins TRBV3-1 and TRBJ2-7; a possible D gene is TRBD1 (5 bases). In germline, CDR1 is LGHDT, CDR2 YNNKEL (reference sequence). This CDR3 contains 12 residues. With 4 bases removed from V and 6 bases from J, the gap between germline ends came to 10 bases. Written as DNA, the CDR3 is TGTGCCAGCAGCCTCCTAAGGGGCGAGCAGTACTTC. It yields the protein CASSLLRGEQYF.

The CDR3 bases are TGTGCCAGTAGTACGGGGACTGGCAGGAATGAGCAGTTCTTC. Residues: CASSTGTGRNEQFF. The chain combines TRBV19 with TRBJ2-1, with D possibly being TRBD2 (6 bases). The V end was cut by 4 bases, the J end by 7 bases, with 14 bases between. The CDR3 extends over 14 amino acids. Germline CDR1 LNHDA, CDR2 SQIVND (reference sequence).

With regard to this clonotype: A much larger clone differs by one base, so this may be a read error. This CDR3 is missing its conserved last phenylalanine or tryptophan, likely due to a read error. The chain employs TRBV5-1 and TRBJ1-2; unclear D gene. The CDR3 has 15 amino acids. Looked up from germline, CDR1 is SGHRS and CDR2 is YFSETQ. The V and J ends lost 0 bases and 5 bases respectively, with 14 bases between them. The CDR3 region has the DNA TGCGCCAGCAGCTTGGGCCGGACGGCCTCTTATGGCTACACCCTC. Translated: CASSLGRTASYGYTL.

This chain uses TRBV9 with TRBJ2-7, with D perhaps TRBD1 (6 bases). Germline CDR1 and CDR2: SGDLS and YYNGEE. The CDR3 is made up of 11 amino acids. Trimming took 3 bases from V and 5 from J, leaving 6 bases between them. The CDR3 protein is CASSAGDEQYF. The CDR3 coding sequence is TGTGCCAGCAGCGCAGGGGACGAGCAGTACTTC.

The chain links TRBV20-1 to TRBJ2-3; D may correspond to TRBD1 or TRBD2 (7 bases each). The CDR3 runs to 13 residues. Germline-derived CDR1 and CDR2 are DFQATT and SNEGSKA (reference sequence). V was pared by 3 bases and J by 6 bases, with 13 bases between. The CDR3 region is CSASGRGGDTQYF. The CDR3 DNA is TGCAGTGCTAGTGGCAGGGGGGGGGATACGCAGTATTTT.

The CDR3 DNA follows: TGTGCCAGCAGCTTAGCGGGTGGTGGGATGGGGGAGCAGTTCTTC. It codes for CASSLAGGGMGEQFF. The gene calls are TRBV7-3 and TRBJ2-1, with D tentatively TRBD2 (5 bases). There are 15 residues in the CDR3. V gave up 2 bases and J gave up 10 bases, with 18 bases separating them. CDR1 is SGHTA, CDR2 FQGTGA, per germline.

This clonotype was observed a handful of times. This chain uses TRBV7-9 with TRBJ2-5, with TRBD1 matching 8 bases. The CDR3 contains 14 residues. CDR1 is SEHNR, CDR2 FQNEAQ, per germline (reference sequence). The ends lost 5 bases at V and 4 bases at J; junction bases unmatched: 6. CDR3 coding DNA: TGTGCCAGCAGCCCGACAGGGGTAGGAGAGACCCAGTACTTC. This gives the protein CASSPTGVGETQYF.

This clonotype has at least ten counts. V usage is TRBV7-3 and J usage is TRBJ2-7; D unresolved. The CDR3 has 13 amino acids. CDR1 and CDR2 (germline): SGHTA, FQGTGA. The ends were cut back, 5 bases at V and 6 bases at J, with 14 bases in the middle. The CDR3 spells CASSTTYSGEQYF. CDR3 bases: TGTGCCAGCAGCACAACGTACTCCGGCGAGCAGTACTTC.

This clonotype occurred a few times. The chain employs TRBV30 and TRBJ2-3, with 9 nucleotides matching TRBD2. V lost 1 base, J lost 2 bases, and 1 base stayed unmatched. The CDR3 has 14 residues. Per the germline V gene, CDR1 is GTSNPN and CDR2 is SVGIG (reference sequence). The DNA of the CDR3 is TGTGCCTGGAGTGCTAGCGGGAACACAGATACGCAGTATTTT. Its protein product is CAWSASGNTDTQYF.

This clonotype was seen at least ten times. This sequence joins TRBV28 and TRBJ2-1, with 7 nucleotides matching TRBD2. Germline lookup yields CDR1 MDHEN and CDR2 SYDVKM. CDR3 size: 13 residues. J gave up 11 bases and V 4 bases, and 8 bases lay outside the gene matches. The DNA of the CDR3 is TGTGCCAGCAGTTCCTCCCCTAGCGGAAAGCAGTTCTTC. It is translated as CASSSSPSGKQFF.

This clonotype was seen ten or more times. This chain uses TRBV5-1 with TRBJ1-1; 8 nucleotides line up with TRBD1. The V and J ends lost 4 bases and 1 base, in that order; junction bases with no gene match: 6. Looked up from germline, CDR1 is SGHRS and CDR2 is YFSETQ. The length of the CDR3 is 15 residues. In nucleotides, the CDR3 is TGCGCCAGCAGCAACCACAGGGGGGAGAACACTGAAGCTTTCTTT. As protein: CASSNHRGENTEAFF.

This clonotype was recorded many times. V is TRBV20-1 and J is TRBJ1-1, with TRBD1 matching 9 bases. V lost 5 bases to trimming and J lost 2 bases; unmatched junction nucleotides: 3. Germline values: CDR1 DFQATT, CDR2 SNEGSKA (reference sequence). The CDR3 totals 13 residues. The CDR3 is CSAPDRGNTEAFF. The CDR3 DNA reads TGCAGTGCTCCGGACAGGGGAAACACTGAAGCTTTCTTT.

This clonotype came up a few times. This sequence joins TRBV18 and TRBJ2-2; 12 nucleotides line up with TRBD2. V lost 4 bases, J lost 1 base, and 10 bases stayed unmatched. Germline lookup yields CDR1 KGHSH and CDR2 LQKENI. CDR3 size: 19 residues. The CDR3 DNA reads as TGTGCCAGCTCACTGCCGACTAGCGGGAGTTTGTTGAACACCGGGGAGCTGTTTTTT. Encoded protein: CASSLPTSGSLLNTGELFF.

This clonotype was seen many times. The chain is built from TRBV7-9 and TRBJ2-7, with a weak D call TRBD2 (6 bases). The V gene lost 5 bases and the J gene lost 7 bases, with 15 bases spanning the gap. The CDR3 loop spans 13 amino acids. Germline V gene data show CDR1 as SEHNR and CDR2 as FQNEAQ (reference sequence). The CDR3 loop reads CASSPGEPSEQYF. CDR3 coding DNA: TGTGCCAGCAGCCCGGGGGAGCCGAGTGAGCAGTACTTC.

The chain has TRBV29-1 and TRBJ2-5; D is undetermined. Trimming removed 0 bases from V and 3 bases from J, with 8 bases in between. The CDR3 consists of 13 residues. The germline V gene encodes CDR1 SQVTM and CDR2 ANQGSEA. For the CDR3, the DNA is TGCAGCGTTGAAGACGTCAGTGAAGAGACCCAGTACTTC. Encoded protein: CSVEDVSEETQYF. Full variable domain (rest looked up from reference TRBV29-1 and TRBJ2-5): SAVISQKPSRDICQRGTSLTIQCQVDSQVTMMFWYRQQPGQSLTLIATANQGSEATYESGFVIDKFPISRPNLTFSTLTVSNMSPEDSSIYLCSVEDVSEETQYFGPGTRLLVL.

In this sample, this clonotype turned up many times. This rearrangement joins TRBV24-1 to TRBJ2-1; weak D call: TRBD1 (6 bases). The germline V gene encodes CDR1 KGHDR and CDR2 SFDVKD. Trimming took off 6 bases at V and 0 bases at J, with 8 bases between the two ends. The CDR3 contains 14 residues. Written as DNA, the CDR3 is TGTGCCACCAGTCGGGACATCTCCTACAATGAGCAGTTCTTC. As protein: CATSRDISYNEQFF.

This chain connects TRBV20-1 to TRBJ2-4; D is ambiguous. The CDR3 has 13 residues. Germline V lookup: CDR1 DFQATT, CDR2 SNEGSKA (reference sequence). V lost 5 bases to trimming and J lost 11 bases, with 19 bases between them. The CDR3 DNA reads TGCAGTGCTTCCGACCCAAAGGATTTTGTTCAGTACTTC. As protein: CSASDPKDFVQYF.

This clonotype appeared many times. For the CDR3, the DNA is TGTGCCAGCAGTTTAACAGGGGCGCGGTTGGAGCAGTACTTC. It codes for CASSLTGARLEQYF. The genes are TRBV12-3 or TRBV12-4 and TRBJ2-7, with 7 nucleotides matching TRBD1. J lost 7 bases, V lost 2 bases, and 8 bases had no gene match. The CDR3 extends over 14 amino acids.

The chain combines TRBV10-2 with TRBJ2-7; D might be TRBD1 (6 bases). Germline CDR1 is WSHSY and CDR2 is SAAADI. The CDR3 loop spans 17 amino acids. V was shortened by 3 bases and J by 0 bases, with 18 bases between the two germline ends. The CDR3 region is CASSETGSATSSYEQYF. CDR3 in DNA: TGCGCCAGCAGTGAAACAGGGAGCGCCACAAGCTCCTACGAGCAGTACTTC.

At least ten counts were recorded for this clonotype. V is TRBV7-8 and J is TRBJ1-4, with D possibly matching TRBD1 (5 bases). This CDR3 region has 15 residues. Germline values: CDR1 SGHVS, CDR2 FQNEAQ. V lost 1 base and J 3 bases, leaving 9 bases between the germline ends. The CDR3 here is CASSLDGGSNEKLFF. The CDR3 region has the DNA TGTGCCAGCAGCTTAGACGGGGGATCTAATGAAAAACTGTTTTTT.

The chain joins TRBV4-1 to TRBJ1-1; D might be TRBD1 (5 bases). Germline V gene sequence: CDR1 MGHRA, CDR2 YSYEKL. The CDR3 contains 19 residues. The ends were cut back, 3 bases at V and 0 bases at J, with 23 bases in the middle. CDR3 sequence (DNA): TGCGCCAGCAGCCACGGGGCCAGACGGGATCAAATCATGAACACTGAAGCTTTCTTT. It encodes CASSHGARRDQIMNTEAFF.

This clonotype was recorded many times. The chain recombines TRBV2 with TRBJ2-3; a possible D gene is TRBD1 (6 bases). The CDR3 is made up of 14 amino acids. Between the trimmed V and J ends, which lost 8 bases and 5 bases, there was a span of 17 bases. From germline, CDR1 is SNHLY and CDR2 FYNNEI. DNA for the CDR3: TGTGCCAGCCTGAATGGGGGCGCCGGAGATACGCAGTATTTT. Protein product: CASLNGGAGDTQYF.

The chain links TRBV19 to TRBJ2-3; the D is unclear. Germline CDR1 and CDR2: LNHDA and SQIVND (reference sequence). CDR3 length: 13 residues. The V gene lost 8 bases and the J gene lost 5 bases, with 14 bases spanning the gap. The chain's CDR3 is CASSAKVIDTQYF. CDR3 DNA: TGTGCCAGTTCAGCGAAAGTTATAGATACGCAGTATTTT.